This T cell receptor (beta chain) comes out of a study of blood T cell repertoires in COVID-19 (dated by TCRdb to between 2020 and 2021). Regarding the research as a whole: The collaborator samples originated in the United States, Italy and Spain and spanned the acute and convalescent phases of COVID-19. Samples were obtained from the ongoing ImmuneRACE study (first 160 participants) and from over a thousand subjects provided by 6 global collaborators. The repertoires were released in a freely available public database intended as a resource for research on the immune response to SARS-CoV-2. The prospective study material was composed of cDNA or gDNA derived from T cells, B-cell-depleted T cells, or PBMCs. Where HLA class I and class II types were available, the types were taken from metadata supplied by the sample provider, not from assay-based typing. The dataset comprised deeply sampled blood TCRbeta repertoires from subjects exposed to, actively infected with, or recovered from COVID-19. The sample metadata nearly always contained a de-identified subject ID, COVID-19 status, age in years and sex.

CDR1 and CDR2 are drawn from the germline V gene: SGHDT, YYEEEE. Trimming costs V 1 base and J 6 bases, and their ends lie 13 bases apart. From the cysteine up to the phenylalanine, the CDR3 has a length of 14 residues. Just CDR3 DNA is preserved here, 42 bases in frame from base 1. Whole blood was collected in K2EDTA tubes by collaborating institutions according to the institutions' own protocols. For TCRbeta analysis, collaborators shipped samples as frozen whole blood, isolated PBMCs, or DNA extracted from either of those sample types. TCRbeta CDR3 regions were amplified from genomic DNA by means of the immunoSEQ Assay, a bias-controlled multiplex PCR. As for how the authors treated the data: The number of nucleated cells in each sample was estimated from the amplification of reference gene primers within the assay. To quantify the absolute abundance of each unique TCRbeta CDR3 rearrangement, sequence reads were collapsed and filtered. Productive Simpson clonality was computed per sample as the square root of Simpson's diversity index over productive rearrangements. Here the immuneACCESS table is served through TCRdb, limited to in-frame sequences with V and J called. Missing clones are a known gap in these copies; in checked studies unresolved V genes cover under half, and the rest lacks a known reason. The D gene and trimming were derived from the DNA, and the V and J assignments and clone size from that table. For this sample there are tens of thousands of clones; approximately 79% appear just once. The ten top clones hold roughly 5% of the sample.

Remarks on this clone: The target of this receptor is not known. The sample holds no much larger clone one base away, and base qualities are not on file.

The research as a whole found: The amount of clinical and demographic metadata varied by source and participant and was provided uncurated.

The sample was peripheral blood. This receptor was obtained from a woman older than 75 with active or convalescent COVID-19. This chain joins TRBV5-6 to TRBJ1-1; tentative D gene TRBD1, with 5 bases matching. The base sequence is TGTGCCAGCAGCTTGTTTCCAGGGCCCCCTGAAGCTTTCTTT. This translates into CASSLFPGPPEAFF.